This is a list of T cell receptor beta chains from one sample in a study of blood T cells in healthy people across ages. In TCRdb, the 5' RACE reads were re-called with MiXCR into one record per CDR3 protein. The sample lists over 1,500,000 distinct CDR3 sequences; about 50% were seen once. Sequences were obtained from blood. The receptors originated from a middle-aged woman in good health. CDR3s leave out the opening cysteine and the closing phenylalanine or tryptophan. The order of the fields is J gene, CDR3 length, V gene, CDR3 protein.

j_call: TRBJ2-5
cdr3_length: 13
v_call: TRBV5-6
cdr3_aa: ASSREQETQETQY

j_call: TRBJ1-2
cdr3_length: 14
v_call: TRBV28
cdr3_aa: ASTSDRWGANYGYT

j_call: TRBJ2-1
cdr3_length: 13
v_call: TRBV6-2/TRBV6-3
cdr3_aa: ASSLKAGGPFEQF

j_call: TRBJ2-3
cdr3_length: 14
v_call: TRBV5-1
cdr3_aa: ASSPRLAGGTDAQY

j_call: TRBJ1-2
cdr3_length: 12
v_call: TRBV6-5
cdr3_aa: ASSRTVFTYGYT

j_call: TRBJ1-1
cdr3_length: 9
v_call: TRBV29-1
cdr3_aa: SVAKDREAF

j_call: TRBJ2-5
cdr3_length: 16
v_call: TRBV27
cdr3_aa: ASSSPGLAGGPRETQY

j_call: TRBJ2-1
cdr3_length: 15
v_call: TRBV5-1
cdr3_aa: ASSPIGGVNSRNEQF

j_call: TRBJ2-1
cdr3_length: 11
v_call: TRBV29-1
cdr3_aa: SVRRGSYNEQF

j_call: TRBJ2-1
cdr3_length: 11
v_call: TRBV12-5
cdr3_aa: ASGLVTENEQF

j_call: TRBJ2-5
cdr3_length: 13
v_call: TRBV4-3
cdr3_aa: ASSQNRLDRETQY

j_call: TRBJ2-7
cdr3_length: 11
v_call: TRBV12-3/TRBV12-4
cdr3_aa: ASSGDVAYEQY

j_call: TRBJ2-7
cdr3_length: 13
v_call: TRBV6-1
cdr3_aa: ASSLLAGGNYEQY

j_call: TRBJ2-1
cdr3_length: 14
v_call: TRBV4-1
cdr3_aa: ASSQDPPAHYNEQF

j_call: TRBJ2-7
cdr3_length: 14
v_call: TRBV6-6
cdr3_aa: ASSRLGQGSSYEQY

j_call: NA
cdr3_length: 11
v_call: TRBV12-3/TRBV12-4
cdr3_aa: ASSPQESETQY

j_call: NA
cdr3_length: 13
v_call: TRBV4-3
cdr3_aa: ASSQDKDRGYEQY

j_call: TRBJ2-1
cdr3_length: 14
v_call: TRBV12-3/TRBV12-4
cdr3_aa: ASSSLLAGGDNEQF

j_call: TRBJ1-6
cdr3_length: 13
v_call: TRBV4-3
cdr3_aa: ASSQDEKGVVPLH